A single T cell receptor (beta chain) is shown here with its context. The data stem from a study of blood T cell repertoires in COVID-19. Measured with immunoSEQ multiplex PCR; TCRdb has only the in-frame clones, and not every one. The table lists tens of thousands of clones, roughly 90% of them singletons. This sequence originates from a woman between 45 and 65 years old with active or convalescent COVID-19. Sequenced sample: peripheral blood.

CDR3 nucleotides: TGTGCCTGGAGTTTTAAAACCGGGACAGGGGGCCCTAGGGCGTACTTC. Protein sequence: CAWSFKTGTGGPRAYF. The chain couples TRBV30 to TRBJ2-7, with 12 positions matching TRBD1. In germline, CDR1 is GTSNPN, CDR2 SVGIG (reference sequence). CDR3 length: 16 amino acids. The V and J ends lost 2 bases and 12 bases, in that order; junction bases with no gene match: 17. The whole variable domain, filled in from reference TRBV30 and TRBJ2-7, reads SQTIHQWPATLVQPVGSPLSLECTVEGTSNPNLYWYRQAAGRGLQLLFYSVGIGQISSEVPQNLSASRPQDRQFILSSKKLLLSDSGFYLCAWSFKTGTGGPRAYFGPGTRLTVT.